This T cell receptor (beta chain) stems from a study of blood T cells in healthy people across ages. This CDR3 contains 12 residues. CDR1 is LNHNV and CDR2 is YYDKDF in the germline V gene (reference sequence). The V gene lost 0 bases and the J gene lost 6 bases, with 5 bases spanning the gap. Through a sample-barcoded 5' primer and a J-beta primer mix, a second PCR was run for about 6 to 11 cycles. Via MiXCR, TCRdb re-called the 5' RACE reads, giving one row per CDR3 protein. Here the sample spans approximately 770,000 distinct CDR3 sequences, roughly 50% being singletons. What was sequenced was blood. The TCR sequence derives from a young man in good health. V gene TRBV15 combines with J gene TRBJ2-5, with unresolved D. The CDR3 bases are TGTGCCACCAGCAGAGATCGTCAGACCCAGTACTTC. As protein: CATSRDRQTQYF.